This T cell receptor beta chain was captured in a study of breast tumors, draining lymph nodes, adjacent tissues. Germline V gene lookup returns CDR1 WNHNN and CDR2 SYGVQD (reference sequence). The CDR3 spans 13 residues. Between the trimmed V and J ends, which lost 11 bases and 8 bases, there was a span of 16 bases. Study findings and constraints: The data were judged consistent with most tumor T cells coming from lymph node and expanding in tumor. The lymph node origin of tumor T cells was framed as consistent with a hypothesis, not demonstrated. Tumor and nontumor repertoires were significantly more similar in luminal-like than in basal-like breast cancer. Tumor TCR diversity was below lymph nodes but above nontumor tissue.

TCRdb recomputed calls from the multiplex PCR reads with MiXCR, one row per CDR3 protein. In the table there are some 130,000 distinct CDR3 sequences, 21% of which are singletons. Axillary draining lymph nodes of breast cancer patients supplied the node samples. This clonotype has a count of ten or more. Its antigen is currently unknown. This clonotype was obtained from a female donor with breast cancer. Some clones in this sample may be carry-over from other donors' samples. The chain joins TRBV10-1 to TRBJ1-6; D remains ambiguous. Material for sequencing was axillary lymph node tissue. CDR3 bases: TGCGCCGTGCCGGTTGGCGGGGATTCACCCCTCCACTTT. Protein product: CAVPVGGDSPLHF.